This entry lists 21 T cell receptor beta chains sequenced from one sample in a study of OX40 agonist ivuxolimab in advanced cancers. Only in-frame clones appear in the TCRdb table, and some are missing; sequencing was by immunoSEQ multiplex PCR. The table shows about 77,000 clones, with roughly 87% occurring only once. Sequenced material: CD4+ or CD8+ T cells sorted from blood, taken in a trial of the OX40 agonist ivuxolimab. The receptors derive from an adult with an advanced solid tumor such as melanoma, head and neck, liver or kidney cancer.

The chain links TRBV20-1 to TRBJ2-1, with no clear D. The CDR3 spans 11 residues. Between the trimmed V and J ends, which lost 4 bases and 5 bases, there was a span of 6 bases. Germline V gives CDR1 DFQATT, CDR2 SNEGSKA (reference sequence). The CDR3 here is CSATRNNEQFF. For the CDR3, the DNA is TGCAGTGCTACCAGAAACAATGAGCAGTTCTTC.

The CDR3 reads CAGGTGSYEQYF. CDR3 coding DNA: TGTGCCGGGGGGACGGGCTCCTACGAGCAGTACTTC. The gene calls are TRBV6-1 and TRBJ2-7, with D possibly being TRBD2 (6 bases). Trimming took off 11 bases at V and 0 bases at J, with 11 bases between the two ends. From germline, CDR1 is MNHNS and CDR2 SASEGT. CDR3 length: 12 residues.

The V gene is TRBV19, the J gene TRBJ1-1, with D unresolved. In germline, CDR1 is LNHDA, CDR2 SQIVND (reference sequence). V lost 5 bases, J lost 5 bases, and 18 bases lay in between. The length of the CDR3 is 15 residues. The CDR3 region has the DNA TGTGCCAGTAGTGTATCGTACCGGGGTTGGACTGAAGCTTTCTTT. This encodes CASSVSYRGWTEAFF.

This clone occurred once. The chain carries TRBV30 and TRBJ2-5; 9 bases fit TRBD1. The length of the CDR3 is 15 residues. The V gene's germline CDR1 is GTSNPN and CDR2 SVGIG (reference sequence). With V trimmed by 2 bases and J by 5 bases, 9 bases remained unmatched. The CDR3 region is CAWSSGQGWWETQYF. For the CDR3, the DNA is TGTGCCTGGAGTTCCGGACAGGGGTGGTGGGAGACCCAGTACTTC.

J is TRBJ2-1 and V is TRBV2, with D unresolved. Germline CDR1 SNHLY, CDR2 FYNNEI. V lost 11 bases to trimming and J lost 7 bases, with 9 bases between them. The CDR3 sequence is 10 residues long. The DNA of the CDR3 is TGTGCCGGCGCGAGGAATGAGCAGTTCTTC. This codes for CAGARNEQFF.

CDR3 sequence reads: CASSYSTSGSRNEQFF. The CDR3, as DNA: TGTGCCAGCAGTTACTCGACTAGCGGGAGTAGAAATGAGCAGTTCTTC. This chain joins TRBV6-6 and TRBJ2-1; 12 bases line up with TRBD2. The CDR3 covers 16 residues. Germline loops: CDR1 MNHNY, CDR2 SVGAGI (reference sequence). With V trimmed by 0 bases and J by 7 bases, 4 bases remained unmatched.

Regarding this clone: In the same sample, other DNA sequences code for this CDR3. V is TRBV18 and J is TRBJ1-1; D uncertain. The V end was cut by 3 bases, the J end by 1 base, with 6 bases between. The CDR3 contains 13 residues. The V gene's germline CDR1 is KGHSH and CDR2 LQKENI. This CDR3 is CASSPTENTEAFF. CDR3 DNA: TGTGCCAGCTCACCTACGGAGAACACTGAAGCTTTCTTT.

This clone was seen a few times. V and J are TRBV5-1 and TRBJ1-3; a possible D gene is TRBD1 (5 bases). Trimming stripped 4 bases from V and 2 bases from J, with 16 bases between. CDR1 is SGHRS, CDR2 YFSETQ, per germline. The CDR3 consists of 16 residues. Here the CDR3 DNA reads TGCGCCAGCAGCACCTATGGGGCAGCAGCTGGAAACACCATATATTTT. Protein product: CASSTYGAAAGNTIYF.

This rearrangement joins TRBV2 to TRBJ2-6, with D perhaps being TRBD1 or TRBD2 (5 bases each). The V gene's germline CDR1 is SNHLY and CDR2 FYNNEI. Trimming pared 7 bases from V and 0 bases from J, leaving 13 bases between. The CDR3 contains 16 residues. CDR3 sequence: CASTWDGHSGANVLTF. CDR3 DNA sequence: TGTGCCAGCACCTGGGACGGTCACTCTGGGGCCAACGTCCTGACTTTC.

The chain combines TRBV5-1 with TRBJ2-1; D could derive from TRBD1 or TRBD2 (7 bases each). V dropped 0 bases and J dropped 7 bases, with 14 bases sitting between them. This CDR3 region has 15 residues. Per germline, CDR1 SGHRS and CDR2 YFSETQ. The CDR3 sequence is CASSLEGTAGNEQFF. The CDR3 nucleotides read TGCGCCAGCAGCTTGGAGGGGACAGCGGGAAATGAGCAGTTCTTC.

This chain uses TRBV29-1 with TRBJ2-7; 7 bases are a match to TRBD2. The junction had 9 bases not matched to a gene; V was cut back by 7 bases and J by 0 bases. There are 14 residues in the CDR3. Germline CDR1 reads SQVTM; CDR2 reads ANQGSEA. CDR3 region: CSASHPGGSYEQYF. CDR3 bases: TGCAGCGCCTCCCACCCGGGGGGCTCCTACGAGCAGTACTTC.

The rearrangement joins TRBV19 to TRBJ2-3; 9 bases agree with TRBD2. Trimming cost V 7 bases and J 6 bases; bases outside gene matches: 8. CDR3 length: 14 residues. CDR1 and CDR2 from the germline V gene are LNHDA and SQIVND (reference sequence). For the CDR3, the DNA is TGTGCCAGTATGAATAGCGGGAGAGGGGATACGCAGTATTTT. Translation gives CASMNSGRGDTQYF.

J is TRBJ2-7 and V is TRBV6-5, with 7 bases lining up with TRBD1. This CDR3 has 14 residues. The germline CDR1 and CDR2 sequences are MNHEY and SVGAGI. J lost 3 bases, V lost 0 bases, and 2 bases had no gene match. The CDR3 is CASSYSGQNYEQYF. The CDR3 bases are TGTGCCAGCAGTTACTCGGGACAGAACTACGAGCAGTACTTC.

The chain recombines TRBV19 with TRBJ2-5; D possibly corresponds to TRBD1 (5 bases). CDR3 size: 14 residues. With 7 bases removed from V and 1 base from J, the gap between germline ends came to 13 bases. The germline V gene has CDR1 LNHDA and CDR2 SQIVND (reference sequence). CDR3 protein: CASTTGHSQETQYF. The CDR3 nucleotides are TGTGCCAGTACCACCGGACACTCCCAAGAGACCCAGTACTTC.

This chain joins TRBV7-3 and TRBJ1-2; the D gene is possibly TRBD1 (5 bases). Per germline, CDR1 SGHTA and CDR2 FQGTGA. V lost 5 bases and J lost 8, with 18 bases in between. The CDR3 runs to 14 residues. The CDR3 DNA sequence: TGTGCCAGCAGCACTCCAGGGTTTGACTCCGGCTACACCTTC. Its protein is CASSTPGFDSGYTF.

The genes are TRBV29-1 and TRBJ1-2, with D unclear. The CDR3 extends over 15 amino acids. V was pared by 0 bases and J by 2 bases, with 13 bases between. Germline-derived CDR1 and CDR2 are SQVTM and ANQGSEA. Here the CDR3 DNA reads TGCAGCGTTGAAGATATTGGCAAGGCGAACTATGGCTACACCTTC. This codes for CSVEDIGKANYGYTF.

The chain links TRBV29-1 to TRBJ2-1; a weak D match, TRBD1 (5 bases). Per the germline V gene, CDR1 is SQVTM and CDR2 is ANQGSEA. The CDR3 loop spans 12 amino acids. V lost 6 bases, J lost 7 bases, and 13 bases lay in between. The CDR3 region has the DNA TGCAGCGTCATCGCAAGGGGTAATGAGCAGTTCTTC. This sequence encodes CSVIARGNEQFF.

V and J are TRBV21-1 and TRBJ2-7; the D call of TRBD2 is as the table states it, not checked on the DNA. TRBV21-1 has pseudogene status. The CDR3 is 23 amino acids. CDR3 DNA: TGTGCCAGCAGCACTAAGGGACTAGCGGGAGGCGTCTTCTACCCTAGGAGCTCCTACGAGCAGTACTTC. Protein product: CASSTKGLAGGVFYPRSSYEQYF.

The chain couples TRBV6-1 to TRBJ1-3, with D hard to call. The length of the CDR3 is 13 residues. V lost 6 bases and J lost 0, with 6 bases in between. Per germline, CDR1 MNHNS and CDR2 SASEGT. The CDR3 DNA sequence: TGTGCCAGCAGGAAAAGCTCTGGAAACACCATATATTTT. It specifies CASRKSSGNTIYF.

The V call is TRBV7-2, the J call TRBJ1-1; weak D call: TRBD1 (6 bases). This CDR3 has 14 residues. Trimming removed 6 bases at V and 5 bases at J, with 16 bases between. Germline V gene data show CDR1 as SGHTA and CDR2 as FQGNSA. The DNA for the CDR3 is TGTGCCAGCAGTCCCGACAGGCGGTCGACTGAAGCTTTCTTT. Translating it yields CASSPDRRSTEAFF.

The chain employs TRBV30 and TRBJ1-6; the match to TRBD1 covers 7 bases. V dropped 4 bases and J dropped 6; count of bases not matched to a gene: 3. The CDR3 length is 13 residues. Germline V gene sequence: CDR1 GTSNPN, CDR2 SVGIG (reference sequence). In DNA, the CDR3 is TGTGCCTGGACAGGGGGACTTAATTCACCCCTCCACTTT. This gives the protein CAWTGGLNSPLHF.